This TCR beta chain was retrieved from a study of shared clonotypes between healthy human individuals. Subsets obtained from CD4+ cells comprised CD45RA+ naive and CD45RA-negative memory cells. The repertoire was sequenced with immunoSEQ multiplex PCR; TCRdb's copy has only in-frame clones and lacks some. The sample has millions of clones; around 95% are singletons. CDR1 and CDR2 (germline): SGHRS, YFSETQ. This CDR3 has 10 residues. Between the trimmed V and J ends, which lost 5 bases and 5 bases, there was a span of 4 bases. Sample: naive CD4+ T cells sorted from blood. Subset here: CD45RA+ positively selected. J is TRBJ2-5 and V is TRBV5-1; no clear D. The receptor was isolated from a young man in good health. Written as DNA, the CDR3 is TGCGCCAGCAGAACGGAGACCCAGTACTTC. It translates to CASRTETQYF.